This T cell receptor beta chain was identified in a study of blood T cell repertoires in COVID-19. Looking at the study overall: Whether acute or convalescent, the COVID-19 samples came from the United States, Italy and Spain. T cells, B-cell-depleted T cells, or PBMCs supplied cDNA or gDNA.

CDR3 size: 17 residues. The germline CDR1 and CDR2 sequences are LNHNV and YYDKDF (reference sequence). Trimming at V came to 5 bases and at J to 10 bases, leaving 18 bases not matched to a gene. The participants were between roughly 18 and 100 years old and came from fewer than 25 US areas. Only a few counts were recorded for this clone. Per the original data handling: By means of reference gene primer amplification, nucleated cell counts were estimated. The repertoire was sequenced with immunoSEQ multiplex PCR; TCRdb's copy has only in-frame clones and lacks some. V and J calls and clone size follow that table, whereas D and trimming were derived from the DNA. This table has about 220,000 clones, 75% to 90% appearing once.

The gene calls are TRBV15 and TRBJ2-3, with 10 bases matching TRBD2. The sequenced sample consisted of PBMCs or T cells enriched from blood (not recorded which). This sequence originates from a middle-aged woman with acute COVID-19. The DNA for the CDR3 is TGTGCCACCAGCCCCCGGTCCGCTAGCGGGGGCCGGTGGGCGCAGTATTTT. Translation: CATSPRSASGGRWAQYF.